Below are 29 T cell receptor beta chains sequenced from a single sample in a study of neurological immune-mediated disorders. TCRdb reprocessed the 5' RACE reads via MiXCR and lists one record per CDR3 protein. The sample consists of about 50,000 distinct CDR3 sequences, 10% of them appearing once. Material for sequencing was PBMCs. Every receptor here comes from a woman in her thirties or forties with HTLV-1-associated myelopathy (HAM/TSP).

This clonotype was seen many times. The chain combines TRBV7-6 with TRBJ2-5; perhaps TRBD1 as D (6 bases). This CDR3 spans 14 amino acids. V was cut by 7 bases and J by 1 base, with 13 bases left in between. Germline loops: CDR1 SGHVS, CDR2 FNYEAQ. The CDR3 region is CASKRGQFQETQYF. The CDR3 bases are TGTGCCAGCAAACGCGGACAGTTCCAAGAGACCCAGTACTTC.

The sample holds many counts of this clonotype. The gene calls are TRBV20-1 and TRBJ2-3; D ambiguous. Trimming took off 4 bases at V and 4 bases at J, with 15 bases between the two ends. CDR3 length: 14 residues. CDR1 is DFQATT, CDR2 SNEGSKA, per germline (reference sequence). The CDR3 sequence is CSAIQIFLPDTQYF. The CDR3 DNA reads as TGCAGTGCTATCCAGATTTTCCTGCCAGATACGCAGTATTTT.

V gene TRBV5-1 combines with J gene TRBJ2-1; possibly TRBD1 for D (6 bases). Germline V gives CDR1 SGHRS, CDR2 YFSETQ. The length of the CDR3 is 13 residues. The V end lost 1 base, the J end lost 6 bases, and 8 bases lay between the germline ends. The CDR3 nucleotides are TGCGCCAGCAGCTTGCAGGGGCCCAATGAGCAGTTCTTC. This translates into CASSLQGPNEQFF.

On this clonotype itself: Being one base from a much bigger clone, this may be a read error. The chain recombines TRBV11-2 with TRBJ2-5; no reliable D call. The CDR3 runs to 17 residues. V was trimmed by 0 bases and J by 7 bases, leaving 21 bases between them. Per the germline V gene, CDR1 is SGHAT and CDR2 is FQNNGV. CDR3 amino acids: CASSLEAPGVPWGTQYF. CDR3 bases: TGTGCCAGCAGCTTAGAAGCCCCTGGGGTTCCGTGGGGGACCCAGTACTTC. The full variable domain, completed using reference TRBV11-2 and TRBJ2-5, is EAGVAQSPRYKIIEKRQSVAFWCNPISGHATLYWYQQILGQGPKLLIQFQNNGVVDDSQLPKDRFSAERLKGVDSTLKIQPAKLEDSAVYLCASSLEAPGVPWGTQYFGPGTRLLVL.

This clonotype was detected many times. V is TRBV5-1 and J is TRBJ2-7; TRBD1 might be the D (5 bases). Germline values: CDR1 SGHRS, CDR2 YFSETQ. Trimming pared 5 bases from V and 3 bases from J, leaving 12 bases between. The CDR3 is made up of 13 amino acids. CDR3 in amino acids: CASSSGHGYEQYF. In DNA, the CDR3 is TGCGCCAGCAGTTCCGGACACGGCTACGAGCAGTACTTC.

V gene TRBV2 combines with J gene TRBJ1-4; D is possibly TRBD1 (6 bases). The CDR3 loop spans 12 amino acids. Germline loops: CDR1 SNHLY, CDR2 FYNNEI. Between the trimmed V and J ends, which lost 11 bases and 8 bases, there was a span of 15 bases. In DNA form, the CDR3 reads TGTGCCTCCCTGGAGGGGGAGGAAAAACTGTTTTTT. It yields the protein CASLEGEEKLFF.

This clonotype was counted only a few times. This chain joins TRBV6-6 and TRBJ2-4; tentatively, D is TRBD1 (5 bases). Germline V CDR1 and CDR2: MNHNY, SVGAGI (reference sequence). Deletions cut 6 bases from V and 2 bases from J, with 14 bases between. The CDR3 is 15 amino acids. CDR3 nucleotides: TGTGCCAGCAGACCAGGGTTCGTAACCAAAAACATTCAGTACTTC. Translation: CASRPGFVTKNIQYF.

This clonotype has ten or more counts. This chain links TRBV9 with TRBJ2-3; 9 bases align to TRBD2. CDR1 is SGDLS and CDR2 is YYNGEE in the germline V gene. Trimming removed 0 bases from V and 1 base from J; junction bases left unmatched: 3. The CDR3 sequence is 16 residues long. The CDR3 region is CASSVVASGGTDTQYF. In nucleotides, the CDR3 is TGTGCCAGCAGCGTAGTGGCTAGCGGGGGCACAGATACGCAGTATTTT.

At least ten counts were recorded for this clonotype. V is TRBV5-1 and J is TRBJ2-2; tentatively, D is TRBD2 (6 bases). V was trimmed by 2 bases and J by 7 bases, leaving 12 bases between them. The CDR3 spans 14 residues. CDR1 and CDR2 from the germline V gene are SGHRS and YFSETQ. CDR3: CASSLRGTDGELFF. CDR3 sequence (DNA): TGCGCCAGCAGCTTACGGGGGACGGACGGGGAGCTGTTTTTT.

The V call is TRBV4-3, the J call TRBJ2-3; D may be TRBD1 (6 bases). Trimming took off 1 base at V and 2 bases at J, with 19 bases between the two ends. This CDR3 is built from 18 residues. The germline V gene encodes CDR1 LGHNA and CDR2 YSLEER. In DNA form, the CDR3 reads TGCGCCAGCAGCCAAGTCCACACATTCAGGGGAGTCACAGATACGCAGTATTTT. This encodes CASSQVHTFRGVTDTQYF.

This clonotype was observed many times. V usage is TRBV5-1 and J usage is TRBJ1-1; D is ambiguous. Trimming stripped 4 bases from V and 1 base from J, with 14 bases between. Per the germline V gene, CDR1 is SGHRS and CDR2 is YFSETQ. There are 15 residues in the CDR3. This CDR3 is CASSPDPIRNTEAFF. CDR3 sequence (DNA): TGCGCCAGCAGCCCTGACCCCATTCGGAACACTGAAGCTTTCTTT.

This clonotype was observed at least ten times. This rearrangement joins TRBV5-6 to TRBJ1-4; tentative D call: TRBD1 (5 bases). Trimming removed 5 bases from V and 2 bases from J, with 19 bases in between. The CDR3 has 17 amino acids. Germline V lookup: CDR1 SGHDT, CDR2 YYEEEE. CDR3 loop: CASSEIRDFGTNEKLFF. The DNA for the CDR3 is TGTGCCAGCAGTGAGATCAGGGATTTCGGGACTAATGAAAAACTGTTTTTT. Supplemented by reference TRBV5-6 and TRBJ1-4, the full variable domain reads DAGVTQSPTHLIKTRGQQVTLRCSPKSGHDTVSWYQQALGQGPQFIFQYYEEEERQRGNFPDRFSGHQFPNYSSELNVNALLLGDSALYLCASSEIRDFGTNEKLFFGSGTQLSVL.

This clonotype was found many times. J is TRBJ2-7 and V is TRBV7-2; D is uncertain. The CDR3 runs 13 residues. CDR1 and CDR2 (germline): SGHTA, FQGNSA. With 2 bases removed from V and 1 base from J, the gap between germline ends came to 6 bases. DNA for the CDR3: TGTGCCAGCAGCTTATTCAGATCCTACGAGCAGTACTTC. Residues: CASSLFRSYEQYF.

This clonotype has at least ten counts. The chain joins TRBV12-3 or TRBV12-4 to TRBJ2-7; D is uncertain. The CDR3 runs 13 residues. With 3 bases removed from V and 4 bases from J, the gap between germline ends came to 10 bases. The CDR3 is CASSFNRLYEQYF. CDR3 coding DNA: TGTGCCAGCAGTTTCAATCGGTTGTACGAGCAGTACTTC.

Ten or more counts support this clonotype. The J gene is TRBJ2-3, the V gene TRBV5-5, with 9 bases that match TRBD1. CDR1 and CDR2 (germline): SGHKS, YYEKEE (reference sequence). This CDR3 comprises 15 residues. Germline trimming cut 0 bases from V and 6 bases from J; bases unmatched to any gene: 5. CDR3 amino acids: CASSLGGQGIDTQYF. Written as DNA, the CDR3 is TGTGCCAGCAGCTTGGGTGGACAGGGGATTGATACGCAGTATTTT. The full variable domain, rest sourced from reference TRBV5-5 and TRBJ2-3, is DAGVTQSPTHLIKTRGQQVTLRCSPISGHKSVSWYQQVLGQGPQFIFQYYEKEERGRGNFPDRFSARQFPNYSSELNVNALLLGDSALYLCASSLGGQGIDTQYFGPGTRLTVL.

This clonotype was detected ten times or more. This sequence joins TRBV11-2 and TRBJ2-2; 8 bases match TRBD1. Germline assignment: CDR1 SGHAT and CDR2 FQNNGV. CDR3 length: 15 residues. Unmatched junction bases numbered 7, after V lost 5 bases and J lost 5 bases. The CDR3 region has the DNA TGTGCCAGCAGCCCCCTCAGGGGGCGGACCGGGGAGCTGTTTTTT. This sequence encodes CASSPLRGRTGELFF.

In this sample, this clonotype turned up many times. The V gene is TRBV24-1, the J gene TRBJ1-2; D perhaps matches TRBD1 (6 bases). V was clipped by 2 bases and J by 0 bases, with 12 bases between them. The CDR3 extends over 16 amino acids. From germline, CDR1 is KGHDR and CDR2 SFDVKD. The DNA of the CDR3 is TGTGCCACCAGTGATTCGCCTTACAGGGCTAACTATGGCTACACCTTC. Translated: CATSDSPYRANYGYTF.

There are many counts of this clonotype. The V gene is TRBV5-5, the J gene TRBJ1-6; perhaps TRBD1 as D (6 bases). V dropped 4 bases and J dropped 10 bases, with 12 bases sitting between them. Germline lookup yields CDR1 SGHKS and CDR2 YYEKEE (reference sequence). The CDR3 runs to 13 residues. The CDR3 region has the DNA TGTGCCAGCAGCCAGACGGGGGCCTCACCCCTCCACTTT. Translated: CASSQTGASPLHF.

The table lists this clonotype with many counts. CDR3 sequence (DNA): TGCAGCGTTGAGCCACTGACAGGACTAGGAAACACCATATATTTT. Translating gives CSVEPLTGLGNTIYF. J is TRBJ1-3 and V is TRBV29-1; possible D gene TRBD1, 6 bases. The germline V and J ends were trimmed by 3 bases and 4 bases, with 16 bases remaining between them. The CDR3 covers 15 residues. Germline lookup yields CDR1 SQVTM and CDR2 ANQGSEA.

Ten or more counts support this clonotype. This sequence joins TRBV24-1 and TRBJ2-3; TRBD1 aligns across 7 bases. Germline CDR1 reads KGHDR; CDR2 reads SFDVKD. The V and J ends lost 4 bases and 0 bases, in that order; junction bases with no gene match: 3. The CDR3 covers 15 residues. The CDR3 region is CATSEPTGSTDTQYF. CDR3 bases: TGTGCCACCAGTGAGCCGACAGGGAGCACAGATACGCAGTATTTT.

This clonotype was detected many times. This chain connects TRBV5-6 to TRBJ2-7; D remains unclear. This CDR3 is built from 13 residues. Germline V gene sequence: CDR1 SGHDT, CDR2 YYEEEE. V was trimmed by 4 bases and J by 5 bases, leaving 13 bases between them. CDR3 sequence (DNA): TGTGCCAGCAGCCGTCCCCCCGTTCACGAGCAGTACTTC. Amino acid sequence: CASSRPPVHEQYF.

This clonotype was seen repeatedly, ten times or more. The rearrangement uses TRBV4-1 and TRBJ2-1; D uncertain. V was pared by 0 bases and J by 10 bases, with 10 bases between. Germline-derived CDR1 and CDR2 are MGHRA and YSYEKL. CDR3 length: 13 amino acids. Here the CDR3 DNA reads TGCGCCAGCAGCCAAGATCAAGGCTCGGAGCAGTTCTTC. Translation gives CASSQDQGSEQFF.

This clonotype was detected ten times or more. V usage is TRBV5-1 and J usage is TRBJ2-3; no clear D. Deletions cut 0 bases from V and 2 bases from J, with 1 base between. This CDR3 comprises 12 residues. The germline CDR1 and CDR2 sequences are SGHRS and YFSETQ. CDR3 in amino acids: CASSLVTDTQYF. CDR3 DNA sequence: TGCGCCAGCAGCTTGGTCACAGATACGCAGTATTTT.

About this clonotype itself: This may be a read error: a much more frequent sequence differs by one nucleotide. The V call is TRBV7-6, the J call TRBJ2-3; D might be TRBD2 (5 bases). Germline CDR1 reads SGHVS; CDR2 reads FNYEAQ. V lost 4 bases and J lost 1, with 15 bases in between. The CDR3 consists of 16 residues. The CDR3 sequence is CASSSLYGDRTDTQYF. The CDR3 DNA reads as TGTGCCAGCAGCTCCCTATACGGGGATCGCACAGATACGCAGTATTTT. The full variable domain, its missing parts supplied by reference TRBV7-6 and TRBJ2-3, is GAGVSQSPRYKVTKRGQDVALRCDPISGHVSLYWYRQALGQGPEFLTYFNYEAQQDKSGLPNDRFSAERPEGSISTLTIQRTEQRDSAMYRCASSSLYGDRTDTQYFGPGTRLTVL.

This clonotype was picked up many times. V is TRBV3-1 and J is TRBJ1-1; TRBD1 might be the D (5 bases). The CDR3 loop spans 17 amino acids. Germline CDR1 reads LGHDT; CDR2 reads YNNKEL (reference sequence). Between the trimmed V and J ends, which lost 4 bases and 0 bases, there was a span of 18 bases. CDR3 protein: CASSRLFQEGMNTEAFF. CDR3 nucleotide sequence: TGTGCCAGCAGCCGGCTCTTTCAGGAGGGGATGAACACTGAAGCTTTCTTT.

This clonotype has a count of ten or more. The chain couples TRBV12-5 to TRBJ2-1; D is ambiguous. Germline-derived CDR1 and CDR2 are LGHNT and FRNRAP. Trimming removed 6 bases from V and 6 bases from J, with 18 bases in between. The CDR3 has 15 amino acids. CDR3 amino acids: CASGNTGLGGNEQFF. CDR3 DNA: TGTGCTAGTGGCAACACCGGGCTGGGTGGCAATGAGCAGTTCTTC.

This clonotype was seen ten or more times. The chain carries TRBV5-6 and TRBJ1-2; 7 positions match TRBD1. Germline values: CDR1 SGHDT, CDR2 YYEEEE. This CDR3 spans 16 amino acids. J gave up 6 bases and V 0 bases, and 11 bases lay outside the gene matches. The CDR3 here is CASSLGQGLSAHGYTF. For the CDR3, the DNA is TGTGCCAGCAGCTTGGGACAGGGCCTTAGCGCTCATGGCTACACCTTC.

The V call is TRBV24-1, the J call TRBJ2-3; D is unclear. The ends were cut back, 5 bases at V and 2 bases at J, with 7 bases in the middle. CDR1 KGHDR and CDR2 SFDVKD come from the germline V gene. This CDR3 is built from 13 residues. CDR3 coding DNA: TGTGCCACCAGTGCTCAATTCACAGATACGCAGTATTTT. Translation gives CATSAQFTDTQYF.

There are many counts of this clonotype. The chain couples TRBV5-1 to TRBJ1-1; 11 bases fit TRBD1. Trimming at V came to 0 bases and at J to 9 bases, leaving 4 bases not matched to a gene. Per germline, CDR1 SGHRS and CDR2 YFSETQ. CDR3 size: 14 residues. The CDR3 nucleotides read TGCGCCAGCAGCTTGGGCCGGACAGGGGGCCAAGCTTTCTTT. Protein product: CASSLGRTGGQAFF.